This TCR beta chain was sequenced for a study of healthy donors' naive CD4 and CD8 T cells (dated by TCRdb to between 2015 and 2016). In terms of the full investigation: The donors were selected to cover three age groups of six people each (20-25, 40-50 and 60-70 years), had a mean age of around 47, and were half female. For TCR alpha, a new primer set was designed to cover all functional IMGT alpha gene variants, and the remainder of the protocol was kept the same as the beta-chain workflow. Peripheral blood mononuclear cells were obtained from approximately 19 unrelated, healthy individuals. To examine how TCR variation is linked to lineage commitment, the study sequenced rearranged TCR alpha and beta chains from naive CD4+ and CD8+ T cells. Donors were HLA-typed by sequencing at HLA-A, -B, -C, -DRB1, -DQB1 and -DPB1 using the SBTexcellerator protocol, an ABI3130xl analyzer and SBTengine software. Overall study results and their limits: The study did not directly address possible repertoire bias arising from homeostatic proliferation of naive T cells. Because the alpha and beta chains were sequenced in bulk, pairing them was not possible, and so effects of the combined chains went unevaluated. Taken together, V genes, J genes and CDR3 charge appeared to account for approximately 13% of the variance in CD4/CD8 propensity, mostly acting in an additive way. Reportedly, most V and J gene segments showed bias between naive CD4+ and CD8+ cells, and this bias held consistently across donors regardless of HLA genotype. In both chains, CD4+ lineage was associated with a positively charged CDR3, and CD8+ lineage was associated with a negatively charged CDR3.

In the case of this clonotype: This clone's antigen is unknown. The sample holds no much larger clone one base away, and base qualities are not on file.

These reads were obtained on a 454 GS FLX Titanium. A previously published linear amplification protocol was used to construct TCR libraries from approximately 500 ng of total RNA. The Roche/454 Genome Sequencer with Titanium chemistry was used for sequencing. From the authors' description of their analysis: About 78,000 rearranged TCR alpha transcripts were sequenced from a few of the healthy donors. Duplicate transcripts were removed, and each unique TCR clonotype was defined by its CDR3 junction following IMGT nomenclature. Logistic regression in R 2.13.0 modeled CD4 versus CD8 status as a function of V and J genes, with adjustment for donor effects and Bonferroni correction for multiple testing. TCRdb reran the public reads through fastp at Q25 and MiXCR, keeping productive beta chains. A single entry per CDR3 protein holds the most common genes and DNA from its merged rows. For this entry, the V and J calls and clone size follow TCRdb and not the study's own pipeline. For this sample there are about 200,000 distinct CDR3 sequences; over 60% appear just once. The ten largest clones take up approximately 2.5% of the sample.

Cells with a CD4+CD8-CD45RO-CD45RA+ profile were isolated by FACS and defined as naive CD4+ T cells, and those with a CD8+CD4-CD45RA+CD27bright profile were defined as naive CD8+ T cells. Antibodies against CD4 (RPA-T4), CD8 (SK1), CD27 (O323), CD45RA (HI100) and CD45RO (UCHL1) were used for sorting. The CDR3, cysteine through phenylalanine, is 16 amino acids long. Of the read, only the CDR3 DNA is kept; its 48 bases are in frame from base 1. As encoded in the germline V gene (reference sequence), CDR1 is MNHEY while CDR2 is SMNVEV. The V end gives up 2 bases and the J end 2 bases, leaving 1 base in the junction not matched to a gene.

The V and J segments used are TRBV27 and TRBJ2-5, with 14 bases aligning to TRBD2. Material for sequencing was naive CD4+ and CD8+ T cells sorted from blood, pooled from several donors. What the cell subset or site label conveys for this sample: FACS-sorted naive CD4+ (CD45RO-CD45RA+) and naive CD8+ (CD45RA+CD27bright) T cells. The origin of this receptor is a pool of human donors in good health; the sample pools cells from several healthy donors. The CDR3 protein sequence reads: CASSLGTSGSQETQYF. The nucleotide sequence is TGTGCCAGCAGTTTAGGGACTAGCGGGAGTCAAGAGACCCAGTACTTC.